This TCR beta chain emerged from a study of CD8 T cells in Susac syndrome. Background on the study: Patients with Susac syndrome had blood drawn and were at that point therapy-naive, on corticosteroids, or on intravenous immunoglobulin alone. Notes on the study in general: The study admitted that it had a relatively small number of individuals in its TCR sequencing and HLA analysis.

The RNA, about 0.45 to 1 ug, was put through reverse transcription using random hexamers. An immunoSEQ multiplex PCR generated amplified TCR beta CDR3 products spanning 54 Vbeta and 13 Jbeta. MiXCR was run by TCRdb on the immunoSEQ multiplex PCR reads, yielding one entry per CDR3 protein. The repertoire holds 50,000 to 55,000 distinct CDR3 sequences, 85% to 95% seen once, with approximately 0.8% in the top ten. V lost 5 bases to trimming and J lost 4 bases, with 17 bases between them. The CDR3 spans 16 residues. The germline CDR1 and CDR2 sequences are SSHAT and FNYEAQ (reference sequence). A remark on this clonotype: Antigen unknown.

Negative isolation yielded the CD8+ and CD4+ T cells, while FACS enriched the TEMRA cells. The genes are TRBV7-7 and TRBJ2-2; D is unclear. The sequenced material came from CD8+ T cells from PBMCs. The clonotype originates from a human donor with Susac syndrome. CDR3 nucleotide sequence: TGTGCCAGCAGCCACATCCACCCCGAGCGCACCGGGGAGCTGTTTTTT. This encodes CASSHIHPERTGELFF.